This TCR beta chain was identified in a study of cytomegalovirus exposure and HLA in healthy donors. Overall study findings and caveats: Cytomegalovirus association was listed for 170 or so TCR beta chains.

The PCR ran on 60 Vbeta and 13 Jbeta primers. Method: immunoSEQ multiplex PCR; TCRdb's copy keeps in-frame clones and lacks some. The table shows around 150,000 clones, with approximately 80% occurring only once. Though nominally healthy at sampling, donors likely had unrecorded immune exposures. As regards this clone: Its antigen remains unidentified.

Per germline, CDR1 LNHDA and CDR2 SQIVND (reference sequence). Trimming cost V 2 bases and J 8 bases; bases outside gene matches: 10. The CDR3 consists of 17 residues. The source of this sequence is a male donor in good health and CMV-seropositive. This chain links TRBV19 with TRBJ2-1, with 12 bases identical to TRBD2. The sample was PBMCs. DNA for the CDR3: TGTGCCAGTAGTATACAGACTAGCGGGAGTGGTTCCTATGAGCAGTTCTTC. Translated, it gives CASSIQTSGSGSYEQFF.